Listed here are 20 T cell receptor beta chains from one sample, sequenced in a study of blood T cell repertoires in COVID-19. Assay: immunoSEQ multiplex PCR; the TCRdb copy retains only in-frame clones and omits some. The sample consists of 150,000 to 200,000 clones, 80% to 90% of them appearing once. Input material: peripheral blood. Every receptor here comes from a man aged 50-60 years with active or convalescent COVID-19.

The rearrangement uses TRBV5-1 and TRBJ1-1; perhaps TRBD1 as D (6 bases). The CDR3 consists of 16 residues. CDR1 and CDR2 (germline): SGHRS, YFSETQ. Trimming removed 2 bases at V and 0 bases at J, with 14 bases between. This chain's CDR3 is CASSLGVTGLNTEAFF. The CDR3 DNA is TGCGCCAGCAGCTTAGGGGTGACAGGATTGAACACTGAAGCTTTCTTT.

The rearrangement uses TRBV11-2 and TRBJ2-1, with D perhaps matching TRBD1 (6 bases). This CDR3 has 13 amino acids. Trimming removed 0 bases at V and 8 bases at J, with 8 bases between. Germline V gene data show CDR1 as SGHAT and CDR2 as FQNNGV. The DNA of the CDR3 is TGTGCCAGCAGCTTAGATCCAGGGGATGAGCAGTTCTTC. Its protein product is CASSLDPGDEQFF.

The chain recombines TRBV7-6 with TRBJ2-3; no definite D call. CDR1 and CDR2 from the germline V gene are SGHVS and FNYEAQ. This CDR3 contains 14 residues. The ends were cut back, 1 base at V and 6 bases at J, with 11 bases in the middle. The chain's CDR3 is CASSLDDFRDTQYF. CDR3 nucleotides: TGTGCCAGCAGCTTAGATGATTTCAGGGATACGCAGTATTTT.

This rearrangement joins TRBV6-5 to TRBJ1-6; maybe TRBD1 (5 bases). Germline loops: CDR1 MNHEY, CDR2 SVGAGI. This CDR3 is built from 14 residues. Trimming left V 2 bases short and J 6 bases short, with 8 bases between. As DNA, the CDR3 is TGTGCCAGCAGTTACAGGGGCTTTAATTCACCCCTCCACTTT. Translating it yields CASSYRGFNSPLHF.

The sample holds one count of this clone. This same CDR3 is encoded by further DNA sequences in the sample. This chain uses TRBV12-3 or TRBV12-4 with TRBJ1-1; tentative D call: TRBD1 (6 bases). V gave up 6 bases and J gave up 1 base, with 9 bases separating them. The CDR3 totals 13 residues. The CDR3 is CASRNRENTEAFF. CDR3 bases: TGTGCCAGCAGGAACAGGGAGAACACTGAAGCTTTCTTT.

V and J are TRBV13 and TRBJ2-7; 8 bases line up with TRBD2. CDR3 size: 16 residues. V lost 5 bases to trimming and J lost 2 bases; unmatched junction nucleotides: 11. CDR1 and CDR2 from the germline V gene are PRHDT and FYEKMQ (reference sequence). The CDR3 sequence is CASSPVGKAGAYEQYF. The CDR3 DNA is TGTGCCAGCAGCCCAGTGGGGAAAGCGGGGGCCTACGAGCAGTACTTC.

V and J are TRBV6-2 or TRBV6-3 and TRBJ2-5, with 9 bases matching TRBD2. This CDR3 comprises 13 residues. The V gene's germline CDR1 is MNHEY and CDR2 SVGEGT. V dropped 5 bases and J dropped 5; count of bases not matched to a gene: 3. The CDR3, as DNA: TGTGCCAGCAGTCTAGCGGGGTGGGAGACCCAGTACTTC. This sequence encodes CASSLAGWETQYF.

V and J are TRBV6-5 and TRBJ1-2; D call uncertain. V was cut by 5 bases and J by 7 bases, with 14 bases left in between. The CDR3 extends over 13 amino acids. Germline values: CDR1 MNHEY, CDR2 SVGAGI. CDR3 nucleotide sequence: TGTGCCAGCAGTACTCTAGAGTTTTCTGGCTACACCTTC. The encoded protein is CASSTLEFSGYTF.

The chain carries TRBV28 and TRBJ1-5, with 9 bases lining up with TRBD1. J lost 0 bases, V lost 4 bases, and 13 bases had no gene match. This CDR3 has 19 residues. Germline V gene sequence: CDR1 MDHEN, CDR2 SYDVKM. CDR3 nucleotide sequence: TGTGCCAGCAGTTCCTCACAGGGGGCGCGTATTAGTAGCAATCAGCCCCAGCATTTT. Amino acids: CASSSSQGARISSNQPQHF.

This chain connects TRBV2 to TRBJ1-4; D gene uncertain. CDR3 length: 13 residues. From germline, CDR1 is SNHLY and CDR2 FYNNEI. V was cut by 9 bases and J by 3 bases, with 11 bases left in between. CDR3 in DNA: TGTGCCAGTTCGCCTAGTTCTAATGAAAAACTGTTTTTT. Its translation: CASSPSSNEKLFF.

The CDR3 loop reads CASSVWETNEKLFF. The CDR3 DNA follows: TGTGCCAGCTCAGTCTGGGAGACTAATGAAAAACTGTTTTTT. This chain connects TRBV18 to TRBJ1-4; D gene unclear. V was cut by 5 bases and J by 2 bases, with 9 bases left in between. The length of the CDR3 is 14 residues. Germline V gives CDR1 KGHSH, CDR2 LQKENI.

The rearrangement uses TRBV5-4 and TRBJ2-5, with D possibly TRBD1 on 6 matching bases. Germline values: CDR1 SGHNT, CDR2 YYREEE (reference sequence). The length of the CDR3 is 12 residues. Trimming stripped 9 bases from V and 2 bases from J, with 11 bases between. The CDR3 DNA is TGTGCCACCCGGGACACTCAAGAGACCCAGTACTTC. It codes for CATRDTQETQYF.

This chain joins TRBV29-1 and TRBJ1-3, with D unresolved. The germline V and J ends were trimmed by 4 bases and 0 bases, with 13 bases remaining between them. Germline V gene lookup returns CDR1 SQVTM and CDR2 ANQGSEA. CDR3 length: 15 residues. The CDR3 is CSVGPGGSSGNTIYF. In DNA form, the CDR3 reads TGCAGCGTTGGTCCGGGAGGTTCCTCTGGAAACACCATATATTTT.

The chain recombines TRBV3-1 (or the pseudogene TRBV3-2) with TRBJ1-1; D remains unclear. The germline V and J ends were trimmed by 4 bases and 3 bases, with 9 bases remaining between them. CDR3 length: 13 residues. CDR1 LGHDT and CDR2 YNNKEL come from the germline V gene (reference sequence). CDR3 DNA sequence: TGTGCCAGCAGCCTCTCGCAGGACACTGAAGCTTTCTTT. It encodes CASSLSQDTEAFF.

The chain has TRBV7-2 and TRBJ1-1; D gene ambiguous. Germline CDR1 reads SGHTA; CDR2 reads FQGNSA. CDR3 length: 14 amino acids. V lost 4 bases and J lost 6, with 15 bases in between. DNA of the CDR3: TGTGCCAGCAGCTCAACAGCTCTCGGGGCTGAAGCTTTCTTT. Protein: CASSSTALGAEAFF.

The rearrangement uses TRBV19 and TRBJ1-1; 7 bases are shared with TRBD1. This CDR3 is 15 amino acids long. Per germline, CDR1 LNHDA and CDR2 SQIVND (reference sequence). V lost 6 bases, J lost 4 bases, and 11 bases stayed unmatched. CDR3 sequence (DNA): TGTGCCAGTAGGTGGGAATGGGCAGGGGGCACTGAAGCTTTCTTT. Its protein product is CASRWEWAGGTEAFF.

The table lists this clone with a few counts. The gene calls are TRBV9 and TRBJ2-6; maybe TRBD2 (5 bases). Germline V lookup: CDR1 SGDLS, CDR2 YYNGEE. Trimming removed 3 bases from V and 1 base from J, with 8 bases in between. The CDR3 totals 15 residues. The CDR3 loop reads CASSASGSGANVLTF. The CDR3 DNA follows: TGTGCCAGCAGCGCTTCGGGGTCTGGGGCCAACGTCCTGACTTTC.

This clone came up a few times. This chain links TRBV7-3 with TRBJ2-2, with 9 nucleotides matching TRBD1. CDR1 is SGHTA, CDR2 FQGTGA, per germline. Trimming at V came to 5 bases and at J to 6 bases, leaving 4 bases not matched to a gene. CDR3 length: 14 amino acids. For the CDR3, the DNA is TGTGCCAGCAGCCCACAGGGGGCGGCCGGGGAGCTGTTTTTT. Protein: CASSPQGAAGELFF.

The rearrangement links TRBV13 to TRBJ2-5, with a tentative D call TRBD2 (5 bases). This CDR3 region has 13 residues. Trimming removed 8 bases at V and 8 bases at J, with 18 bases between. Germline V gene data show CDR1 as PRHDT and CDR2 as FYEKMQ (reference sequence). The CDR3 loop reads CASDRLPGGTQYF. The CDR3, as DNA: TGTGCCAGCGATCGGCTGCCCGGAGGAACCCAGTACTTC.

This clone appeared a single time. The CDR3 loop reads CASSLVPGLLDEQYF. CDR3 bases: TGTGCCAGCAGCTTAGTACCGGGACTACTTGACGAGCAGTACTTC. V and J are TRBV7-2 and TRBJ2-7; TRBD2 matches at 7 bases. CDR1 is SGHTA and CDR2 is FQGNSA in the germline V gene. Trimming took 1 base from V and 5 from J; bases not matched to a gene: 8. This CDR3 region has 15 residues.